The following is a TCR beta chain sequence with its context. This clone was counted between two and nine times. Its antigen remains undetermined. Base qualities are not recorded, but no much larger clone differs from it by a single base. The High Capacity cDNA Reverse Transcription Kit was used to reverse transcribe all of the isolated RNA, meaning that expressed TCRB transcripts were what got sequenced. Deep immunoSEQ sequencing was performed on naive, central memory and regulatory T cell samples, with an average of roughly 3.5 million total reads per sample. Sorted cells were lysed in RLT buffer and RNA was extracted with DNase-treated RNeasy Micro or Mini kits, depending on cell number. To prevent cross-contamination, each cell subset was processed individually, whereas patient and healthy donor samples were processed jointly. The immunoSEQ multiplex PCR was used to amplify TCRB sequences from cDNA, yielding 87-bp fragments that span the CDR3 region. Sequencing of the amplicons was performed on the Illumina HiSeq platform. On the study's bioinformatics: Synthetic template baselines were used to correct PCR bias computationally, reads within Hamming distance 2 were collapsed, and singletons that could not be merged were discarded. Reads were aligned to IMGT to assign V, D and J genes, CDR3 length, and insertions or deletions at six rearrangement sites. Within each subset, clonotype counts were normalized to the number of sorted cells before true diversity and Gini coefficients were calculated with the tcR R package. The overlap coefficient, calculated on TCRB nucleotide sequences, was used to measure repertoire sharing. Out-of-frame TCRB sequences from naive cells were analyzed to stand in for the pre-selection repertoire. TCRdb took this table from immuneACCESS and kept in-frame rearrangements with V and J called. Such tables lack part of the clones; where checked against another copy, unresolved V genes explain under half of the gap, and the rest is unexplained. For V, J and clone size, that table is used; D and trimming come from the DNA. In all, the sample holds fewer than 900,000 clones, and 17% of those were seen once. The ten largest account for about 0.025% of the sample.

These data are taken from a study of beta chain features in type 1 diabetes (dated by TCRdb to the late 2010s). Regarding the study in general: Patients and healthy donors did not differ in mean age, gender distribution, total cell number or subset yield. Whereas all 30 or so donors provided naive and central memory subsets, regulatory and stem cell-like memory subsets were isolated from just 8 patients and roughly eight healthy donors. A total of some 100,000,000 sorted cells were examined across all samples, and a strong correlation was observed between cell number per subset and RNA yield. In the study, TCRB repertoires of sorted circulating CD4+ T cell subsets from recently diagnosed type 1 diabetes patients were compared with those of matched healthy donors. Results and caveats for the whole study, not just this receptor: A moderate but significant shortening of TCRB CDR3 length was observed in type 1 diabetes patients in all four CD4+ subsets. Naive, central memory and regulatory TCRB repertoires appeared to be more similar among patients than among healthy donors. PCR may preferentially amplify shorter templates, but because patient and control samples were amplified and corrected together, any resulting skew would affect both groups equally. Because cDNA rather than genomic DNA was sequenced, highly expressing activated cells could have been over-represented, although no difference in activation and CD3 levels was found between groups. Because small numbers of individuals were included in the HLA sub-analyses, any influence of HLA type on TCRB rearrangement was left unresolved. At VDJ recombination sites, type 1 diabetes patients had fewer insertions and more deleted nucleotides, which implies abnormalities in thymic rearrangement.

CDR1 and CDR2 are read off the germline V gene as SNHLY and FYNNEI. The germline ends are 5 bases apart after V is trimmed by 6 bases and J by 5 bases. From the cysteine through the phenylalanine, the CDR3 covers 11 amino acids. CDR3 DNA is the only sequence kept; it has 33 bases, read in frame from the first base. A single peripheral blood draw of 95 to 150 mL on average was collected from each donor into heparinised tubes. A BD FACSAria II and a panel including CD45RO, CCR7, CD25, CD127, CD95 and CD27 were used to sort naive, central memory, regulatory and stem cell-like memory CD4+ T cells. Every sorted population had a purity above 95%. PBMCs were separated immediately by Lymphoprep density gradient centrifugation and were stained directly, without being cultured. Samples were stained and sorted in pairs, with one healthy donor and one patient per experiment, so that batch effects were minimized.

This receptor was identified in a woman aged 18 to 35 in good health. Sequencing used naive CD4+ T cells from blood. The intended sense of this specimen's cell subset or site label: true naive CD4+ T cells. The chain is assembled from TRBV2 and TRBJ2-1; there is no confident call for the D gene. The DNA sequence is given as TGTGCCAGCAGGTCCGACAATGAGCAGTTCTTC. Its translation reads: CASRSDNEQFF.